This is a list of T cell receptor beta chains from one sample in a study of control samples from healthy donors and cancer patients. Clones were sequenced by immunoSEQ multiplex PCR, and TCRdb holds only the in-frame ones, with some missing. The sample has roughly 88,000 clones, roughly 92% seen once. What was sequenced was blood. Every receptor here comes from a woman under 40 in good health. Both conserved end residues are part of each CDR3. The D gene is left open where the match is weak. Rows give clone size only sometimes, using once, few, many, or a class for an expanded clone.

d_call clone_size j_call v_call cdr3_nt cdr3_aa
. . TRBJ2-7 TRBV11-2 TGTGCCAGCAGCTTAGGACTTCTAAATGTGTACGAGCAGTACTTC CASSLGLLNVYEQYF
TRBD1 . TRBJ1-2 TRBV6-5 TGTGCCAGCCAGGGGGCAATGGACTATGGCTACACCTTC CASQGAMDYGYTF
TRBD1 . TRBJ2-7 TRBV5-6 TGTGCCAGCAGCCTTCGGGACAGGCACTCCTACGAGCAGTACTTC CASSLRDRHSYEQYF
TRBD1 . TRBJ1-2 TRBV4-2 TGTGCCAGCAGCCAAGGACAGGGGGCTTATGGCTACACCTTC CASSQGQGAYGYTF
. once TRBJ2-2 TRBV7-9 TGTGCCAGCACCAGCCCCCCGGGCACGGGGAACACCGGGGAGCTGTTTTTT CASTSPPGTGNTGELFF
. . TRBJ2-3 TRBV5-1 TGCGCCAGCAGAGAAGGGGCAGATACGCAGTATTTT CASREGADTQYF
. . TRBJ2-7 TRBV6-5 TGTGCCAGCAGTACAGGGATCTACGAGCAGTACTTC CASSTGIYEQYF
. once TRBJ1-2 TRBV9 TGTGCCAGCAGCCCCCGGAGGTGGGGGGACTATGGCTACACCTTC CASSPRRWGDYGYTF
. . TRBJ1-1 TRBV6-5 TGTGCCAGCTGGGGGAACACTGAAGCTTTCTTT CASWGNTEAFF
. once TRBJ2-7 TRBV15 TGTGCCACCAGCACCTATGGACAGCTCTACGAGCAGTACTTC CATSTYGQLYEQYF
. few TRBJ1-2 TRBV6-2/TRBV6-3 TGTGCCAGCAGCTCGGCCGGGGGCGGGGAGCATGGCTACACCTTC CASSSAGGGEHGYTF
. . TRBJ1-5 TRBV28 TGTGCCTCCGACAATGCCGGGGGAAGCAATCAGCCCCAGCATTTT CASDNAGGSNQPQHF
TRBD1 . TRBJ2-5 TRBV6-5 TGTGCCAGCAGTTACCGCAGGACAGGGGAGACCCAGTACTTC CASSYRRTGETQYF
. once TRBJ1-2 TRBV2 TGTGCCAGCATCGATCGATCTACAGTGTATGGCTACACCTTC CASIDRSTVYGYTF
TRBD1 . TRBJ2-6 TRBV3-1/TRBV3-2 TGTGCCAGCAGCTCAACATTGGGACAGTACTCCTACTCTGGGGCCAACGTCCTGACTTTC CASSSTLGQYSYSGANVLTF
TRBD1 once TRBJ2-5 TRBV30 TGTGCCTGGAGTGTAAGGGAGACAGGGATGGAGACCCAGTACTTC CAWSVRETGMETQYF
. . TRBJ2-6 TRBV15 TGTGCCACCAGCAGAGATCGGTGGGTAGCGGCTTCATCTGGGGCCAACGTCCTGACTTTC CATSRDRWVAASSGANVLTF
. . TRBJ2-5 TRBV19 TGTGCCAGTAGCAAACAGGGCAGGGAGACCCAGTACTTC CASSKQGRETQYF
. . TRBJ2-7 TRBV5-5 TGTGCCAGCAGCCTAGGACAGTCAGCTTACGAGCAGTACTTC CASSLGQSAYEQYF
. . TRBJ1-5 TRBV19 TGTGCCACCAGTCCGGTTGCGGGGGGCGCGCTTCAGCCCCAGCATTTT CATSPVAGGALQPQHF
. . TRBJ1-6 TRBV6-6 TGTGCCAGCAGTTACTCGGACTACTATAATTCACCCCTCCACTTT CASSYSDYYNSPLHF
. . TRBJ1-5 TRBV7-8 TGTGCCAGCACCTCCTGGGGGACGAATAGCAATCAGCCCCAGCATTTT CASTSWGTNSNQPQHF
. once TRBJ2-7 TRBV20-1 TGCAGTGCTGGGACGGCCTACGAGCAGTACTTC CSAGTAYEQYF
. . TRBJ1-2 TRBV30 TGTGCCTGGAGTCCCCAGGGACGGTACTATGGCTACACCTTC CAWSPQGRYYGYTF
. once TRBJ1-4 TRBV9 TGTGCCAGCAGCCCCCGTCAGGGGGAAAAACTGTTTTTT CASSPRQGEKLFF
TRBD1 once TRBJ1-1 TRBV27 TGTGCCAGCAGTTGGACAGGGGGTGAAGCTTTCTTT CASSWTGGEAFF
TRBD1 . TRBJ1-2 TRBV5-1 TGCGCCAGCACCCAGGGACAGGGGGCCCCTAACTATGGCTACACCTTC CASTQGQGAPNYGYTF
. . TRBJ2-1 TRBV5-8 TGTGCCAGCAGCCGGGGGCTAGCGACCTCCTACAATGAGCAGTTCTTC CASSRGLATSYNEQFF
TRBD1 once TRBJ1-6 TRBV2 TGTGCCACCAACAAACCGGGACAGTTTAATTCACCCCTCCACTTT CATNKPGQFNSPLHF